These 19 T cell receptor beta chains came from one sample sequenced in a study of T cells in Graves' hyperthyroidism and ophthalmopathy. Amplified TCR beta CDR3 regions derived from RNA transcripts. First-round RT-PCR with HTBI primers amplified the TCR CDR3 region. A single record per CDR3 protein comes from TCRdb applying MiXCR to the multiplex PCR reads. The sample lists about 760,000 distinct CDR3 sequences; around a third were seen once. Sample: blood. These receptors were collected from a woman aged 40-49 years with Graves' hyperthyroidism.

This clonotype came up many times. The chain combines TRBV10-3 with TRBJ1-6, with unresolved D. Per the germline V gene, CDR1 is ENHRY and CDR2 is SYGVKD. The CDR3 runs to 18 residues. V gave up 4 bases and J gave up 0 bases, with 16 bases separating them. The chain's CDR3 is CAISVGHRGYSYNSPLHF. The CDR3, as DNA: TGTGCCATCAGTGTTGGTCATCGAGGCTACTCCTATAATTCACCCCTCCACTTT.

This clonotype was recorded at least ten times. This chain joins TRBV19 and TRBJ1-1; D is undetermined. Trimming took 5 bases from V and 5 from J, leaving 9 bases between them. The CDR3 has 12 residues. CDR1 LNHDA and CDR2 SQIVND come from the germline V gene (reference sequence). The CDR3 loop reads CASSLTRTEAFF. CDR3 DNA sequence: TGTGCCAGTAGTTTGACCAGGACTGAAGCTTTCTTT.

This chain joins TRBV20-1 and TRBJ2-1; 7 bases are shared with TRBD1. CDR1 is DFQATT, CDR2 SNEGSKA, per germline (reference sequence). There are 13 residues in the CDR3. V gave up 7 bases and J gave up 8 bases; unmatched junction bases: 11. The CDR3 protein is CSVRVGGEDEQFF. In DNA, the CDR3 is TGCAGTGTCAGGGTAGGGGGCGAGGATGAGCAGTTCTTC.

With regard to this clonotype: An end of the junction differs from the germline gene, which may be a read error. V usage is TRBV10-2 and J usage is TRBJ1-2; D is perhaps TRBD1 (5 bases). Germline loops: CDR1 WSHSY, CDR2 SAAADI. The CDR3 spans 13 residues. CDR3 bases: TGCGCCAGCAGGGCCAGGGCCATAAGGGGCTCCACCTTC. It specifies CASRARAIRGSTF.

This clonotype was seen repeatedly, ten times or more. This sequence joins TRBV15 and TRBJ2-5; no clear D gene. Germline V gene data show CDR1 as LNHNV and CDR2 as YYDKDF (reference sequence). The CDR3 covers 12 residues. Trimming stripped 1 base from V and 5 bases from J, with 5 bases between. CDR3 amino acids: CATSRVSETQYF. The CDR3 region has the DNA TGTGCCACCAGCAGAGTTAGTGAGACCCAGTACTTC.

This clonotype showed up just a few times. This rearrangement joins TRBV12-3 or TRBV12-4 to TRBJ1-1; D is possibly TRBD1 (5 bases). Deletions cut 5 bases from V and 11 bases from J, with 15 bases between. The CDR3 loop spans 12 amino acids. CDR3: CASSLKPGWAFF. The DNA of the CDR3 is TGTGCCAGCAGTCTAAAGCCAGGGTGGGCTTTCTTT.

The sample holds a few counts of this clonotype. The chain joins TRBV9 to TRBJ1-2, with a weak D call TRBD1 (6 bases). CDR3 length equals 14 residues. CDR1 SGDLS and CDR2 YYNGEE come from the germline V gene. The V and J ends lost 4 bases and 4 bases respectively, with 14 bases between them. CDR3 DNA: TGTGCCAGCAGCCCGGGACACGGCCCCTATGGCTACACCTTC. Residues: CASSPGHGPYGYTF.

This clonotype was seen a handful of times. The J gene is TRBJ1-6, the V gene TRBV4-3; D possibly corresponds to TRBD1 (6 bases). The CDR3 loop spans 19 amino acids. Germline lookup yields CDR1 LGHNA and CDR2 YSLEER. V was trimmed by 1 base and J by 9 bases, leaving 25 bases between them. This CDR3 is CASSQVSRVTGSSTSPLHF. In nucleotides, the CDR3 is TGCGCCAGCAGCCAAGTTAGTAGGGTAACAGGGAGTTCTACTTCACCCCTCCACTTT.

This clonotype occurred many times. This sequence joins TRBV20-1 and TRBJ2-5; no clear D. CDR1 DFQATT and CDR2 SNEGSKA come from the germline V gene (reference sequence). This CDR3 region has 12 residues. Trimming pared 4 bases from V and 1 base from J, leaving 7 bases between. CDR3 nucleotide sequence: TGCAGTGCTAAAGACATCCAAGAGACCCAGTACTTC. Translation: CSAKDIQETQYF.

The chain's CDR3 is CAISGSGASGANVLTF. The CDR3 coding sequence is TGTGCCATCAGTGGTTCGGGTGCATCTGGGGCCAACGTCCTGACTTTC. The chain couples TRBV10-3 to TRBJ2-6; no clear D gene. From germline, CDR1 is ENHRY and CDR2 SYGVKD. The CDR3 consists of 16 residues. The V and J ends lost 4 bases and 1 base respectively, with 11 bases between them.

The rearrangement uses TRBV7-9 and TRBJ1-5; TRBD1 matches 7 bases. The CDR3 covers 16 residues. The junction had 3 bases not matched to a gene; V was cut back by 0 bases and J by 1 base. Germline assignment: CDR1 SEHNR and CDR2 FQNEAQ (reference sequence). The CDR3 bases are TGTGCCAGCAGCTTAGCAGGGGGCCTCAGCAATCAGCCCCAGCATTTT. Protein sequence: CASSLAGGLSNQPQHF.

A word on this clonotype: The conserved phenylalanine or tryptophan normally closing the CDR3 is absent here, so this likely arose from a read error. The chain joins TRBV29-1 to TRBJ1-2; 7 positions match TRBD1. CDR1 SQVTM and CDR2 ANQGSEA come from the germline V gene. CDR3 length equals 12 residues. The CDR3 sequence is CTTDRLNYGYTL. CDR3 DNA sequence: TGCACCACGGACAGGCTCAACTATGGCTACACCCTC.

V usage is TRBV7-6 and J usage is TRBJ1-5, with D possibly being TRBD1 (5 bases). Trimming removed 6 bases from V and 9 bases from J, with 12 bases in between. Looked up from germline, CDR1 is SGHVS and CDR2 is FNYEAQ. The CDR3 loop spans 12 amino acids. The CDR3 region is CASSSTGGPQHF. The CDR3, as DNA: TGTGCCAGCAGTTCGACGGGGGGGCCCCAGCATTTT.

This clonotype was seen repeatedly, ten times or more. The rearrangement joins TRBV7-2 to TRBJ1-2; TRBD1 matches 11 bases. Per germline, CDR1 SGHTA and CDR2 FQGNSA. The CDR3 totals 15 residues. Trimming at V came to 3 bases and at J to 8 bases, leaving 8 bases not matched to a gene. CDR3: CASSFLPGQGGGYTF. DNA of the CDR3: TGTGCCAGCAGCTTCCTCCCGGGACAGGGGGGAGGCTACACCTTC.

The V gene is TRBV20-1, the J gene TRBJ2-2; D gene ambiguous. CDR1 and CDR2 from the germline V gene are DFQATT and SNEGSKA (reference sequence). This CDR3 comprises 13 residues. Trimming took off 5 bases at V and 7 bases at J, with 14 bases between the two ends. CDR3 sequence reads: CSAPRPEYGELFF. In nucleotides, the CDR3 is TGCAGTGCTCCTAGGCCCGAGTACGGGGAGCTGTTTTTT.

This clonotype was recorded many times. The rearrangement uses TRBV20-1 and TRBJ1-1; D gene ambiguous. The CDR3 spans 13 residues. Trimming stripped 3 bases from V and 11 bases from J, with 19 bases between. Germline V gene lookup returns CDR1 DFQATT and CDR2 SNEGSKA (reference sequence). CDR3 DNA: TGCAGTGCTAGGCCACGCCGGATAGAATGGGCTTTCTTT. This translates into CSARPRRIEWAFF.

This clonotype was picked up a small number of times. Its ends do not fully match the called genes, so a read error is possible. The rearrangement links TRBV7-2 to TRBJ1-1; the D gene is possibly TRBD1 (5 bases). The CDR3 consists of 16 residues. CDR1 is SGHTA and CDR2 is FQGNSA in the germline V gene. CDR3 bases: TGTGCCAGCAGCTTAAGATTAGGACCAGGGAACTCTGAAGCTTTCTTT. Translating it yields CASSLRLGPGNSEAFF.

The chain couples TRBV28 to TRBJ2-5; weak D call: TRBD2 (5 bases). CDR1 and CDR2 (germline): MDHEN, SYDVKM. The germline V and J ends were trimmed by 4 bases and 4 bases, with 16 bases remaining between them. This CDR3 spans 15 amino acids. The CDR3 DNA is TGTGCCAGCAGTTCGCGAAAGGCCAGCGGAGAGACCCAGTACTTC. It yields the protein CASSSRKASGETQYF.

For the CDR3, the DNA is TGTGCCAGCAGACGCCTGGGGGAGAATTACGAGCAGTACTTC. Residues: CASRRLGENYEQYF. V and J are TRBV13 and TRBJ2-7; D is perhaps TRBD1 or TRBD2 (5 bases each). Germline CDR1 PRHDT, CDR2 FYEKMQ (reference sequence). The CDR3 spans 14 residues. V was shortened by 6 bases and J by 4 bases, with 16 bases between the two germline ends.